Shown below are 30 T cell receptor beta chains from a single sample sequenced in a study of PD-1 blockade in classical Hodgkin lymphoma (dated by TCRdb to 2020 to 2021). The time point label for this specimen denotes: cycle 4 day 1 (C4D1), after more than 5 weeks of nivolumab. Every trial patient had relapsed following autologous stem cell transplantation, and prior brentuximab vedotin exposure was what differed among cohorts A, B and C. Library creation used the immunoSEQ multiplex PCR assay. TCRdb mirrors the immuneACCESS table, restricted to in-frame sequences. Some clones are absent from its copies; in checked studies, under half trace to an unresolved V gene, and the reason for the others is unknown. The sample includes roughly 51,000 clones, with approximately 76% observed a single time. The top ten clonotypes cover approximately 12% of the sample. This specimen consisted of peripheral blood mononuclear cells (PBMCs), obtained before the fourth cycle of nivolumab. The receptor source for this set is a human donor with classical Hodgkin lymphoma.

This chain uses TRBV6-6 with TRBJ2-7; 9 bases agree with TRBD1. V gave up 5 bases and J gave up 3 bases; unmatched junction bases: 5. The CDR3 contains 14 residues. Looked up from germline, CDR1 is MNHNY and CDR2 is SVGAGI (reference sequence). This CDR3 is CASSIRGQGYEQYF. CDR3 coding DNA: TGTGCCAGCAGTATACGGGGACAGGGCTACGAGCAGTACTTC.

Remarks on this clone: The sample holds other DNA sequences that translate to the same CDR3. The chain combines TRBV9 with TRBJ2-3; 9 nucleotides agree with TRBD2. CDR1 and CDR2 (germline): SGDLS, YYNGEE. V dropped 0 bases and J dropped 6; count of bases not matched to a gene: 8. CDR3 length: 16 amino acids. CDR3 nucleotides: TGTGCCAGCAGCGTAGAAGCGGGAGGCCAGGTCGATACGCAGTATTTT. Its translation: CASSVEAGGQVDTQYF.

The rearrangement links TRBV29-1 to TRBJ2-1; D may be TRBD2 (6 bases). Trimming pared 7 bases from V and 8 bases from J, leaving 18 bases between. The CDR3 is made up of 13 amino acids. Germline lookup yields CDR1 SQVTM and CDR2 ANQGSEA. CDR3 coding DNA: TGCAGCGCCGATGGCCTAGCGAGCTATGAGCAGTTCTTC. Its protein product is CSADGLASYEQFF.

The CDR3 region has the DNA TGTGCCACCAGCAGAGAAAACCTTCAGGGGGGGGCCCAGCATTTT. This codes for CATSRENLQGGAQHF. The rearrangement links TRBV15 to TRBJ1-5; 7 nucleotides agree with TRBD1. From germline, CDR1 is LNHNV and CDR2 YYDKDF (reference sequence). The CDR3 loop spans 15 amino acids. V dropped 0 bases and J dropped 11; count of bases not matched to a gene: 10.

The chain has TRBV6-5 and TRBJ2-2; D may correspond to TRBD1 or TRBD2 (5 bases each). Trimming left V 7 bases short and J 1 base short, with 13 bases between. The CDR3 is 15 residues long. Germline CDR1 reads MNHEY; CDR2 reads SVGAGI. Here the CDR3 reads CASNLRGRNTGELFF. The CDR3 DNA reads TGTGCCAGCAATCTTAGGGGACGGAACACCGGGGAGCTGTTTTTT.

CDR3 nucleotide sequence: TGTGCCAGCAGCCAGGGACTAGCGGGAGGGAATGAGCAGTTCTTC. It codes for CASSQGLAGGNEQFF. The rearrangement joins TRBV9 to TRBJ2-1, with 16 bases that match TRBD2. CDR3 length: 15 amino acids. The germline V gene encodes CDR1 SGDLS and CDR2 YYNGEE. V shed 4 bases and J 7 bases; nucleotides not matched to a gene: 2.

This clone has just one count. The CDR3 bases are TGTGCCAGCAGCTTGGGCGCTGTCACTATGAACACTGAAGCTTTCTTT. It codes for CASSLGAVTMNTEAFF. This chain links TRBV5-4 with TRBJ1-1; the D is unclear. CDR3 length: 16 amino acids. The V end was cut by 0 bases, the J end by 0 bases, with 12 bases between. From germline, CDR1 is SGHNT and CDR2 YYREEE (reference sequence).

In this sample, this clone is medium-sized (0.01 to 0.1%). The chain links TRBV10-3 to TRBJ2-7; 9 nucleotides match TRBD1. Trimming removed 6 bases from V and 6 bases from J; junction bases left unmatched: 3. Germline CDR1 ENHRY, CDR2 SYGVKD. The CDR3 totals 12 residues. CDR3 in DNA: TGTGCCATCAGGGGACAGGGCTTCGAGCAGTACTTC. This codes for CAIRGQGFEQYF.

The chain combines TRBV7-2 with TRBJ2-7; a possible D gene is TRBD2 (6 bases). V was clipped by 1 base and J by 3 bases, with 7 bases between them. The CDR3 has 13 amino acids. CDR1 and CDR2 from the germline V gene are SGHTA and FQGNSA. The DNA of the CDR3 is TGTGCCAGCAGCTTAGGACTAGTCTACGAGCAGTACTTC. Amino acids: CASSLGLVYEQYF.

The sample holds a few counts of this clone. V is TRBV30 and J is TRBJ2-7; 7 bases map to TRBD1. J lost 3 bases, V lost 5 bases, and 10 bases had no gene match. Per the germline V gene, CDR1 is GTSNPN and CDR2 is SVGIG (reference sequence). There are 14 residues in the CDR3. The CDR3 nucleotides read TGTGCCTGGGGGGAAGGGACAGTCCTCTACGAGCAGTACTTC. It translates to CAWGEGTVLYEQYF.

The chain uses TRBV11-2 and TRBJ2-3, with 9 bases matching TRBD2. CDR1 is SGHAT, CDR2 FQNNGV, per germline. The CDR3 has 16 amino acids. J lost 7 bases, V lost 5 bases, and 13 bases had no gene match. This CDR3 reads CASSLRGREGQNTQYF. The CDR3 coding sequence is TGTGCCAGCAGCCTTAGGGGGCGGGAGGGCCAAAATACGCAGTATTTT.

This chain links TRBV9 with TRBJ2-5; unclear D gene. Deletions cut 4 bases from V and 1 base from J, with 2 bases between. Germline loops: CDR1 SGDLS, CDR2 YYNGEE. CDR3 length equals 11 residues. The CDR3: CASSFQETQYF. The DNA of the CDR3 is TGTGCCAGCAGCTTCCAAGAGACCCAGTACTTC.

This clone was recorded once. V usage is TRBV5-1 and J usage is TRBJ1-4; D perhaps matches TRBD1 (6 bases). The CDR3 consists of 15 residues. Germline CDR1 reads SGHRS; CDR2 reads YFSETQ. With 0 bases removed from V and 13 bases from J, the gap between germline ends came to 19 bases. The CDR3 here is CASSLDEDSLGGLFF. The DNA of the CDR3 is TGCGCCAGCAGCTTGGATGAGGACAGCCTTGGAGGACTGTTTTTT.

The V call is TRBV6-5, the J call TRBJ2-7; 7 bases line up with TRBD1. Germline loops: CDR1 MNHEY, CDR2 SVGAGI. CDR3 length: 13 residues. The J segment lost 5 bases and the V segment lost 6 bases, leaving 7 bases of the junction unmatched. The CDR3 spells CASRPDRVHEQYF. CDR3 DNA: TGTGCCAGCAGACCCGACAGGGTCCACGAGCAGTACTTC.

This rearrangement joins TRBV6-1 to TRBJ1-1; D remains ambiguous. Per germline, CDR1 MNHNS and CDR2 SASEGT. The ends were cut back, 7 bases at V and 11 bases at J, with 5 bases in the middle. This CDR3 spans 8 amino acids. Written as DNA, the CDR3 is TGTGCCAGCATTAGGGCTTTCTTT. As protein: CASIRAFF.

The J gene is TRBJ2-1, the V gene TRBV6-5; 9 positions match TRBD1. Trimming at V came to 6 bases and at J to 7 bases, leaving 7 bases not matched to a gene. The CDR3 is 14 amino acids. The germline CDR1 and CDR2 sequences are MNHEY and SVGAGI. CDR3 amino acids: CASRPGQGFNEQFF. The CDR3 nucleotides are TGTGCCAGCAGGCCGGGACAGGGTTTTAATGAGCAGTTCTTC.

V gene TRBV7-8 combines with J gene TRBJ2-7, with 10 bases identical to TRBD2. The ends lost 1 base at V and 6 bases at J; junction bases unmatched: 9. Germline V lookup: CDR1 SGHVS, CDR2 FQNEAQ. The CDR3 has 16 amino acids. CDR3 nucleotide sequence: TGTGCCAGCAGCTTAGTGACTAGCGGGCTTCCGGCCGAGCAGTACTTC. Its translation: CASSLVTSGLPAEQYF.

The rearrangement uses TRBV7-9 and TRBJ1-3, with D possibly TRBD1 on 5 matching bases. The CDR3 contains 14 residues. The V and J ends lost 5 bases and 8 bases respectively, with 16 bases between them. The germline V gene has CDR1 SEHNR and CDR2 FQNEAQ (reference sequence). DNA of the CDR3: TGTGCCAGCAGCCCACGAAGGACGGGGGACACCATATATTTT. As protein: CASSPRRTGDTIYF.

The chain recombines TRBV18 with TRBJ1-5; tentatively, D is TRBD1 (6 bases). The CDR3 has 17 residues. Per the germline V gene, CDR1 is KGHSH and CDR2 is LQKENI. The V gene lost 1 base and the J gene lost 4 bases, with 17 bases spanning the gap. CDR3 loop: CASSPQPGAHVNQPQHF. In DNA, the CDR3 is TGTGCCAGCTCACCACAACCAGGGGCCCATGTTAATCAGCCCCAGCATTTT.

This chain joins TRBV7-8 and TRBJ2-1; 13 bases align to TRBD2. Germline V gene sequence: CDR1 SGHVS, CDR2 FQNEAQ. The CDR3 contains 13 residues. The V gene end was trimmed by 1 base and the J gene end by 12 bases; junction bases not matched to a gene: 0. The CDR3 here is CASSLGTSGRQFF. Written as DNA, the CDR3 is TGTGCCAGCAGCTTAGGGACTAGCGGGAGGCAGTTCTTC.

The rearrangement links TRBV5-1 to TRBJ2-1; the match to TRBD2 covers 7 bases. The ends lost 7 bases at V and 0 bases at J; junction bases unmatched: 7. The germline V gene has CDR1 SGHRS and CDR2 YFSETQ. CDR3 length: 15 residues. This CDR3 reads CASQAGGSSYNEQFF. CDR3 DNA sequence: TGCGCCAGCCAAGCCGGGGGGAGCTCCTACAATGAGCAGTTCTTC.

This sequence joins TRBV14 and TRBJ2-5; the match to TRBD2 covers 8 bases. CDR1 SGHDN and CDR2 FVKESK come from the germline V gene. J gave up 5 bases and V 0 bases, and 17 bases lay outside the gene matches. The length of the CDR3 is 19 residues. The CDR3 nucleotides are TGTGCCAGCAGCCAAGATTGGTGGAATAGCGGGAAAACTAGGGAGACCCAGTACTTC. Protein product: CASSQDWWNSGKTRETQYF.

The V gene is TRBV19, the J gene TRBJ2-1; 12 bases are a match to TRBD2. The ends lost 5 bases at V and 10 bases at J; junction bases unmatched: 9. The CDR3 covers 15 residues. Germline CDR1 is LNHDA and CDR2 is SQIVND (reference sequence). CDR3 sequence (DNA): TGTGCCAGTAGTCCCTGGACTAGCGGGATATACGAGCAGTTCTTC. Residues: CASSPWTSGIYEQFF.

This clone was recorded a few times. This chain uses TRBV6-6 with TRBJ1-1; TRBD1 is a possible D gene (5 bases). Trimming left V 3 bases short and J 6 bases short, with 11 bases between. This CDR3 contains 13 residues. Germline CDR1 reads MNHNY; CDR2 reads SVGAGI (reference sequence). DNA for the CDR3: TGTGCCAGCAGTTATGGGGGTAGGTCTGAAGCTTTCTTT. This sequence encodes CASSYGGRSEAFF.

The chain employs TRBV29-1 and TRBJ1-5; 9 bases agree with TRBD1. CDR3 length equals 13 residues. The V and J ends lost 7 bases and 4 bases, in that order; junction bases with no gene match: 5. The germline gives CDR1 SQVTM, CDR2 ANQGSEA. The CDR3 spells CSAGTGFNQPQHF. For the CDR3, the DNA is TGCAGCGCCGGGACAGGGTTTAATCAGCCCCAGCATTTT.

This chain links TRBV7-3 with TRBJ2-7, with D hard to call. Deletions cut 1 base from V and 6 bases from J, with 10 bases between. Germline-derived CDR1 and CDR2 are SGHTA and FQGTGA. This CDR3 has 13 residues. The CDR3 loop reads CASSLRGMSEQYF. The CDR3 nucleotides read TGTGCCAGCAGCTTAAGGGGTATGAGCGAGCAGTACTTC.

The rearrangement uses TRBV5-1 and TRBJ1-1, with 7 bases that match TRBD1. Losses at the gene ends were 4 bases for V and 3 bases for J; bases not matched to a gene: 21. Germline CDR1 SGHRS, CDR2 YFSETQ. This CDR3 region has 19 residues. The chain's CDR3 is CASSGGDRAGIRWYTEAFF. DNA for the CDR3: TGCGCCAGCAGCGGGGGTGACAGGGCTGGTATTAGGTGGTACACTGAAGCTTTCTTT.

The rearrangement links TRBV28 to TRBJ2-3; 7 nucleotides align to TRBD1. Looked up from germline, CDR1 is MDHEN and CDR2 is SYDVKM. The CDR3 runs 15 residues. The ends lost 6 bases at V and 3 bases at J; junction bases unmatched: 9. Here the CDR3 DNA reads TGTGCCAGCAGCAACCGGGACAGTGGAACAGATACGCAGTATTTT. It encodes CASSNRDSGTDTQYF.

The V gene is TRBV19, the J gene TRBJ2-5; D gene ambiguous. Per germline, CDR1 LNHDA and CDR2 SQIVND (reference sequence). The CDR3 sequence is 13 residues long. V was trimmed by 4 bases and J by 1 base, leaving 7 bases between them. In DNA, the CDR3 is TGTGCCAGTAGTAAGCCTTCCCAAGAGACCCAGTACTTC. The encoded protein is CASSKPSQETQYF.

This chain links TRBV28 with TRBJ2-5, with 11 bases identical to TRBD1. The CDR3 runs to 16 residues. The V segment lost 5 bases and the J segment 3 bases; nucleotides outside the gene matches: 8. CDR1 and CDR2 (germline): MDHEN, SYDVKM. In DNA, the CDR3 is TGTGCCAGCAGTCCCAGGACAGGGGGCAGCGAAGAGACCCAGTACTTC. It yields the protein CASSPRTGGSEETQYF.